The entry that follows covers one T cell receptor beta chain sequence. Germline assignment: CDR1 MDHEN and CDR2 SYDVKM. V shed 6 bases and J shed 5 bases, with 10 bases lying between them. The CDR3 is 12 amino acids. TCRdb reprocessed the RT-PCR reads with MiXCR, giving one entry per CDR3 protein. The sample records hundreds of thousands of distinct CDR3 sequences, 14% being singletons. The sample taken for sequencing was memory CD4+ T cells from blood. This TCR was sampled from a female donor in good health, serving as a healthy control. This rearrangement joins TRBV28 to TRBJ2-5; D gene ambiguous. This CDR3 reads CASSPTVETQYF. DNA for the CDR3: TGTGCCAGCAGCCCCACAGTGGAGACCCAGTACTTC.